This T cell receptor beta chain was recovered during a study of OX40 agonist ivuxolimab in advanced cancers. Study context: The treatment was a fully human IgG2 OX40 agonist, ivuxolimab. Ivuxolimab doses were 0.01, 0.1, 0.3, 1.5, 3 or 10 mg/kg every 2 weeks. Study-level results: Within 6 weeks, CD4+ and CD8+ blood T cells expanded clonally at 0.1 to 3.0 mg/kg.

V lost 11 bases, J lost 0 bases, and 8 bases lay in between. CDR3 length: 13 amino acids. CDR1 and CDR2 (germline): SNHLY, FYNNEI. Comment on this clone: Its cognate antigen is unknown.

Assay used: immunoSEQ multiplex PCR; TCRdb lists only in-frame clones, some missing. The sample has fewer than 85,000 clones; approximately 93% are singletons. The J gene is TRBJ2-6, the V gene TRBV2, with D possibly being TRBD1 or TRBD2 (5 bases each). The specimen was CD4+ or CD8+ T cells sorted from blood, collected in a trial of the OX40 agonist ivuxolimab. The receptor was derived from an adult with an advanced solid tumor such as melanoma, head and neck, liver or kidney cancer. CDR3 region: CAGGASGANVLTF. The CDR3 DNA reads TGTGCCGGGGGTGCCTCTGGGGCCAACGTCCTGACTTTC.